This entry describes one T cell receptor (beta chain). This sample is drawn from a study of technical replicates of blood from four donors. This CDR3 has 14 amino acids. Germline-derived CDR1 and CDR2 are SGDLS and YYNGEE. Trimming pared 3 bases from V and 4 bases from J, leaving 11 bases between. Repertoires were generated with immunoSEQ multiplex PCR, while TCRdb's copy carries only in-frame clones and drops some. The sample holds 95,000 or so clones, roughly 95% seen once. The sequencing sample was made of T cells isolated from PBMCs. This chain connects TRBV9 to TRBJ2-1, with D maybe TRBD2 (6 bases). The receptor was derived from a human donor in good health. The CDR3 region is CASSDGLIYNEQFF. CDR3 nucleotide sequence: TGTGCCAGCAGCGACGGACTAATTTACAATGAGCAGTTCTTC.